This T cell receptor (beta chain) derives from a study of cytomegalovirus exposure and HLA in healthy donors. Study outcomes and limitations: A later analysis revealed that TCR association rates differed between HLA loci, peaking at DRB1 and bottoming out at HLA-C.

As to this clone: The antigen is not known.

The PCR contained 60 Vbeta and 13 Jbeta primers. Only in-frame clones appear in the TCRdb table, and some are missing; sequencing was by immunoSEQ multiplex PCR. Among fewer than 200,000 clones listed, more than 75% were seen once. CDR3 length equals 16 residues. V gave up 4 bases and J gave up 8 bases; unmatched junction bases: 11. CDR1 is SEHNR, CDR2 FQNEAQ, per germline (reference sequence). The TCR originated in a man between 18 and 29 years old in good health and CMV-seropositive. The chain has TRBV7-9 and TRBJ1-2, with TRBD1 identical over 12 bases. Sequencing was performed on PBMCs. CDR3 DNA sequence: TGTGCCAGCAGCTCCACCTACCGGGACAGGGGGCCGGGCTACACCTTC. Encoded protein: CASSSTYRDRGPGYTF. The full variable domain, its missing parts supplied by reference TRBV7-9 and TRBJ1-2, is DTGVSQNPRHKITKRGQNVTFRCDPISEHNRLYWYRQTLGQGPEFLTYFQNEAQLEKSRLLSDRFSAERPKGSFSTLEIQRTEQGDSAMYLCASSSTYRDRGPGYTFGSGTRLTVV.